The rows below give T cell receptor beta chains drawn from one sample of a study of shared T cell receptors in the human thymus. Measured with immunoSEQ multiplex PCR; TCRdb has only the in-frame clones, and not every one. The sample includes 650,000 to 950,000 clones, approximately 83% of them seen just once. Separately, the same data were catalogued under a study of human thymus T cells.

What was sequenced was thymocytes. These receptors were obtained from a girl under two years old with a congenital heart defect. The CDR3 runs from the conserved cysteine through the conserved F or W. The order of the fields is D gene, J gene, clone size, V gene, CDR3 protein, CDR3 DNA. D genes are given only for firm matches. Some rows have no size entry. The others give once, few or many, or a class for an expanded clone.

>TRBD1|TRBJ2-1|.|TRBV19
CASSIGAQGTGRDYNEQFF
TGTGCCAGTAGTATAGGAGCCCAAGGGACAGGGAGGGACTACAATGAGCAGTTCTTC
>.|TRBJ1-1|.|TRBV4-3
CASSQEAGRVYLNTEAFF
TGCGCCAGCAGCCAAGAGGCAGGCAGGGTCTATTTGAACACTGAAGCTTTCTTT
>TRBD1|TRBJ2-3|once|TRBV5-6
CASSSKTGTDTQYF
TGTGCCAGCAGCTCCAAGACAGGGACAGATACGCAGTATTTT
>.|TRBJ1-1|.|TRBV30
CAWTIQGPDTEAFF
TGTGCCTGGACTATACAGGGCCCGGACACTGAAGCTTTCTTT
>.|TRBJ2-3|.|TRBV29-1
CSVEFRDGLEGLYF
TGCAGCGTTGAATTCAGAGATGGGTTGGAGGGCTTGTATTTT
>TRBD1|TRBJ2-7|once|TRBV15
CATSSYQGANYEQYF
TGTGCCACCAGCAGCTACCAGGGGGCGAACTACGAGCAGTACTTC
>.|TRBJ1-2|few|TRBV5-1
CASSFGVGDIGYGYTF
TGCGCCAGCAGCTTCGGGGTCGGGGATATCGGCTATGGCTACACCTTC
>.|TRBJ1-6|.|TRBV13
CASSLNSFFNSPLHF
TGTGCCAGCAGCTTAAACAGCTTTTTCAATTCACCCCTCCACTTT
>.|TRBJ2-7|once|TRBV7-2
CASSSHGAEQYF
TGTGCCAGCAGCAGCCATGGGGCGGAGCAGTACTTC
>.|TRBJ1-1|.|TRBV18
CASSPPGVRRGMAYSTEAFF
TGTGCCAGCTCACCACCGGGGGTCCGTCGGGGGATGGCTTATAGCACTGAAGCTTTCTTT
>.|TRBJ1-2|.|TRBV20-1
CSAPTNYGYTF
TGCAGTGCCCCGACAAACTATGGCTACACCTTC
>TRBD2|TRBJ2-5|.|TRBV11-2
CASSAGTSFYFRETQYF
TGTGCCAGCAGCGCAGGGACTAGTTTTTATTTTCGAGAGACCCAGTACTTC
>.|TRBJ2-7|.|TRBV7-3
CASSRRGNSYEQYF
TGTGCCAGCAGCCGTAGGGGGAACTCCTACGAGCAGTACTTC
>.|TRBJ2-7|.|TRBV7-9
CASSPGRGWYEQYF
TGTGCCAGCAGCCCTGGGCGTGGGTGGTACGAGCAGTACTTC
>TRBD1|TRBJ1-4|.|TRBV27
CASSSQWDREGINEKLFF
TGTGCCAGCAGTTCACAATGGGACAGGGAGGGAATCAATGAAAAACTGTTTTTT
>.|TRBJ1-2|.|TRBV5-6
CASSIQDKAPGYTF
TGTGCCAGCAGCATTCAGGACAAAGCCCCTGGCTACACCTTC
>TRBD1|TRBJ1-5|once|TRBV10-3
CAISESLGTGNQPQHF
TGTGCCATCAGTGAGTCGCTCGGGACAGGAAATCAGCCCCAGCATTTT